These 4 T cell receptor beta chains came from one sample sequenced in a study of neoadjuvant anti-PD-1 for oral cavity cancer. Profiling relied on immunoSEQ multiplex PCR, and the TCRdb table lists in-frame clones only, not all of them. The sample gives over 8,000 clones, about 80% of which show up once; 3.5% to 5% is in the top ten. Time point described: after neoadjuvant nivolumab, at surgical resection. This material consisted of PBMCs, taken after nivolumab (anti-PD-1) treatment. The receptors derive from a person aged 35-80 years with oral cavity squamous cell carcinoma.

This clone has a handful of counts. The chain links TRBV2 to TRBJ1-5; TRBD1 might be the D (5 bases). The CDR3 has 14 residues. Between the trimmed V and J ends, which lost 6 bases and 7 bases, there was a span of 16 bases. Germline V gene data show CDR1 as SNHLY and CDR2 as FYNNEI. CDR3 in amino acids: CASRFRAGPQPQHF. CDR3 DNA sequence: TGTGCCAGCAGATTCAGGGCAGGGCCCCAGCCCCAGCATTTT.

The rearrangement uses TRBV2 and TRBJ2-5, with 8 nucleotides matching TRBD1. The CDR3 runs 14 residues. V trimming: 8 bases; J trimming: 5 bases; junction bases outside the gene matches: 10. Per the germline V gene, CDR1 is SNHLY and CDR2 is FYNNEI. CDR3 coding DNA: TGTGCCAGCCTACTCGACAGGGGTTACGAGACCCAGTACTTC. Translating gives CASLLDRGYETQYF.

This clone was seen once. As DNA, the CDR3 is TGTGCCAGCAGTACTAGCGGGGGGGCGAAAGATACGCAGTATTTT. The encoded protein is CASSTSGGAKDTQYF. V usage is TRBV2 and J usage is TRBJ2-3, with 13 nucleotides matching TRBD2. The germline V gene has CDR1 SNHLY and CDR2 FYNNEI. V dropped 5 bases and J dropped 5; count of bases not matched to a gene: 4. This CDR3 region has 15 residues.

This clone came up a few times. The chain has TRBV7-3 and TRBJ2-1, with D hard to call. Germline V lookup: CDR1 SGHTA, CDR2 FQGTGA. This CDR3 is built from 14 residues. The ends were cut back, 4 bases at V and 6 bases at J, with 13 bases in the middle. This CDR3 is CASSYDQTGNEQFF. CDR3 in DNA: TGTGCCAGCAGCTACGACCAGACGGGCAATGAGCAGTTCTTC.